Listed below are T cell receptor beta chains from one sample, sequenced in a study of Ad26.COV2.S vaccination and SARS-CoV-2 variants. Measured with immunoSEQ multiplex PCR; TCRdb has only the in-frame clones, and not every one. The data show fewer than 500,000 clones, about 92% seen once. The sample in question was peripheral blood, obtained in a trial of Ad26.COV2.S vaccine versus placebo. All receptors derive from a person between 18 and 59 years old who received the Ad26.COV2.S COVID-19 vaccine or a placebo. The CDR3 runs from the conserved cysteine through the conserved F or W. The order of the fields is D gene, CDR3 length, clone size, V gene, J gene, CDR3 protein, CDR3 DNA. D genes are given only for firm matches. Clone size is given for some rows only: seen once, a few or many times, or a class if the clone is expanded.

D: TRBD1
length: 16
size: -
V: TRBV14
J: TRBJ2-5
CDR3: CASSQFPTGVGETQYF
DNA: TGTGCCAGCAGCCAATTCCCGACAGGGGTCGGAGAGACCCAGTACTTC

D: TRBD1
length: 16
size: -
V: TRBV7-9
J: TRBJ1-1
CDR3: CASSSGQGNGNTEAFF
DNA: TGTGCCAGCAGCTCGGGACAGGGGAATGGGAACACTGAAGCTTTCTTT

D: TRBD1
length: 19
size: -
V: TRBV19
J: TRBJ2-2
CDR3: CASRSRGTGIFTNTGELFF
DNA: TGTGCCAGTAGATCCCGCGGGACAGGGATTTTCACGAACACCGGGGAGCTGTTTTTT

D: -
length: 14
size: once
V: TRBV7-9
J: TRBJ2-3
CDR3: CASSSLAFPDTQYF
DNA: TGTGCCAGCAGCTCCCTAGCATTTCCAGATACGCAGTATTTT

D: TRBD2
length: 15
size: -
V: TRBV6-4
J: TRBJ2-7
CDR3: CASRVLAGGPYEQYF
DNA: TGTGCCAGCAGGGTCCTAGCGGGAGGGCCCTACGAGCAGTACTTC

D: -
length: 14
size: -
V: TRBV29-1
J: TRBJ2-2
CDR3: CSVDLAGYNGELFF
DNA: TGCAGCGTTGATTTAGCAGGGTATAACGGGGAGCTGTTTTTT

D: TRBD1
length: 13
size: -
V: TRBV30
J: TRBJ1-5
CDR3: CAWKGTANQPQHF
DNA: TGTGCCTGGAAGGGGACAGCAAATCAGCCCCAGCATTTT

D: TRBD1
length: 18
size: -
V: TRBV5-5
J: TRBJ1-6
CDR3: CASSEGQGVWSYNSPLHF
DNA: TGTGCCAGCAGCGAGGGACAGGGCGTGTGGTCCTATAATTCACCCCTCCACTTT

D: TRBD2
length: 17
size: -
V: TRBV6-2/TRBV6-3
J: TRBJ2-1
CDR3: CASSTRLAGVVYNEQFF
DNA: TGTGCCAGCAGTACCCGACTAGCGGGAGTTGTCTACAATGAGCAGTTCTTC

D: -
length: 13
size: -
V: TRBV5-5
J: TRBJ2-7
CDR3: CASSLGVPYEQYF
DNA: TGTGCCAGCAGCTTAGGGGTACCCTACGAGCAGTACTTC

D: TRBD2
length: 15
size: -
V: TRBV5-6
J: TRBJ2-7
CDR3: CASSHGTSGSHEQYF
DNA: TGTGCCAGCAGCCATGGGACTAGCGGGTCCCACGAGCAGTACTTC

D: -
length: 14
size: -
V: TRBV7-9
J: TRBJ1-3
CDR3: CASSFLVSGNTIYF
DNA: TGTGCCAGCAGCTTTCTGGTTTCTGGAAACACCATATATTTT

D: TRBD1
length: 15
size: -
V: TRBV15
J: TRBJ2-1
CDR3: CATSRNRQGLDEQFF
DNA: TGTGCCACCAGCAGAAACCGACAGGGGCTCGATGAGCAGTTCTTC

D: -
length: 13
size: -
V: TRBV11-1
J: TRBJ2-7
CDR3: CASSLGTVYEQYF
DNA: TGTGCCAGCAGCCTGGGGACGGTCTACGAGCAGTACTTC

D: -
length: 14
size: -
V: TRBV2
J: TRBJ2-7
CDR3: CASSARGPAGEQYF
DNA: TGTGCCAGCAGTGCCCGTGGACCTGCGGGCGAGCAGTACTTC